This T cell receptor (beta chain) was sequenced in a study of cytomegalovirus exposure and HLA in healthy donors. Both 60 Vbeta primers and 13 Jbeta primers went into the PCR. Some clones are missing from TCRdb's copy, which holds only in-frame ones; the method was immunoSEQ multiplex PCR. The table includes about 200,000 clones, 82% detected once. V lost 6 bases to trimming and J lost 1 base; unmatched junction nucleotides: 9. Germline CDR1 is SGHTA and CDR2 is FQGNSA. CDR3 length: 16 residues. This TCR was recovered from a woman aged 40 to 55 in good health and CMV-seronegative. This chain joins TRBV7-2 and TRBJ2-7; TRBD2 matches 10 bases. The sample consisted of PBMCs. CDR3 in amino acids: CASSYGTSAGSYEQYF. In DNA form, the CDR3 reads TGTGCCAGCAGTTATGGGACTAGCGCTGGGTCCTACGAGCAGTACTTC.